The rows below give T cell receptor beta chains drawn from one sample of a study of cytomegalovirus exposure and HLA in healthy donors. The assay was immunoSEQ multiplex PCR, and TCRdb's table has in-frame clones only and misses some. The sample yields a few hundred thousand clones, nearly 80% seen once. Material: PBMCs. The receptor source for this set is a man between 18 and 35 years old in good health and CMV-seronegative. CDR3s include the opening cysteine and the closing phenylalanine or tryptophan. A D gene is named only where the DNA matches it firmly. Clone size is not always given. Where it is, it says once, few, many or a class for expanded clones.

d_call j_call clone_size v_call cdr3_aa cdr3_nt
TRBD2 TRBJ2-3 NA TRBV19 CASSIVAGGDTQYF TGTGCCAGTAGTATAGTAGCGGGAGGAGATACGCAGTATTTT
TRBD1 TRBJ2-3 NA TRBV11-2 CASSSRTGMDPDTQYF TGTGCCAGCAGCTCTAGGACAGGAATGGACCCAGATACGCAGTATTTT
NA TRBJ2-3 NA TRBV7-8 CASSFRDGGTDTQYF TGTGCCAGCAGCTTCAGGGACGGGGGAACAGATACGCAGTATTTT
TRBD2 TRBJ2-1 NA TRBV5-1 CASSFGLEIDEQFF TGCGCCAGCAGCTTCGGACTAGAAATAGATGAGCAGTTCTTC
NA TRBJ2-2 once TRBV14 CASSELLFAELFF TGTGCCAGCAGTGAACTCCTCTTTGCGGAGCTGTTTTTT
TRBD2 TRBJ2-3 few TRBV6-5 CASIPGTSSTDTQYF TGTGCCAGCATCCCTGGGACTAGCAGCACAGATACGCAGTATTTT
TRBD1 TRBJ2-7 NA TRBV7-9 CASSFGQGREQYF TGTGCCAGCAGCTTCGGACAGGGTCGCGAGCAGTACTTC
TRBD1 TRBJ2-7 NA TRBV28 CATETGVSYEQYF TGTGCCACCGAGACAGGGGTCTCCTACGAGCAGTACTTC
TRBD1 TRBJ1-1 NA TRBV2 CASSEAESGTGGDTEAFF TGTGCCAGCAGTGAAGCGGAGTCGGGGACAGGGGGTGACACTGAAGCTTTCTTT
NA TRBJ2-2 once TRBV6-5 CASRGYTGELFF TGTGCCAGTCGGGGGTACACCGGGGAGCTGTTTTTT
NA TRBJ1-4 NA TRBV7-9 CASSATGGPEKLFF TGTGCCAGCAGCGCTACAGGTGGCCCTGAAAAACTGTTTTTT
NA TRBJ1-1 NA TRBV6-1 CASSVVGTVAEAFF TGTGCCAGCAGTGTCGTGGGTACAGTCGCTGAAGCTTTCTTT
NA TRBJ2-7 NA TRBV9 CASSVVEGAVQYF TGTGCCAGCAGCGTAGTGGAGGGGGCCGTACAGTACTTC
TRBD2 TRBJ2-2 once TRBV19 CGTSQKNTGELFF TGCGGGACTAGCCAAAAGAACACCGGGGAGCTGTTTTTT
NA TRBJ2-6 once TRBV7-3 CASSLGGTGANVLTF TGTGCCAGCAGCTTAGGGGGGACTGGGGCCAACGTCCTGACTTTC
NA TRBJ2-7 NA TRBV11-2 CASSHPGAYEQYF TGTGCCAGCAGCCATCCAGGGGCCTACGAGCAGTACTTC
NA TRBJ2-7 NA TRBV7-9 CASSSQSLGSYEQYF TGTGCCAGCAGCTCCCAATCCTTGGGGAGCTACGAGCAGTACTTC
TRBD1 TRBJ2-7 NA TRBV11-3 CASSLEGTGRNEQYF TGTGCCAGCAGCTTAGAAGGGACAGGGCGGAACGAGCAGTACTTC
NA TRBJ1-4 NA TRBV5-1 CASSPTGGGEKLFF TGCGCCAGCAGCCCGACAGGTGGTGGTGAAAAACTGTTTTTT
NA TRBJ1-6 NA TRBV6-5 CASSSLTGANSPLHF TGTGCCAGCAGTTCCCTGACAGGTGCTAATTCACCCCTCCACTTT
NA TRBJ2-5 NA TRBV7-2 CASSLGSAGETQYF TGTGCCAGCAGCTTAGGGTCGGCGGGGGAGACCCAGTACTTC
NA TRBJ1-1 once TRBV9 CASSVDGGWVNTEAFF TGTGCCAGCAGCGTAGATGGGGGCTGGGTGAACACTGAAGCTTTCTTT
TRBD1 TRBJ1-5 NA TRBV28 CASRTGGRQPQHF TGTGCCAGCAGAACAGGGGGCCGGCAGCCCCAGCATTTT
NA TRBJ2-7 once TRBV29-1 CSVFGAASSYEQYF TGCAGCGTTTTCGGCGCAGCGAGCTCCTACGAGCAGTACTTC
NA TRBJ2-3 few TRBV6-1 CASSGPSKDTQYF TGTGCCAGCAGTGGGCCAAGTAAGGATACGCAGTATTTT
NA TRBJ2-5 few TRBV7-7 CASSGGTQETQYF TGTGCTAGCAGCGGAGGGACTCAAGAGACCCAGTACTTC
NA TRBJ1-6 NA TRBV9 CASSVGALNSPLHF TGTGCCAGCAGCGTAGGGGCTCTTAATTCACCCCTCCACTTT
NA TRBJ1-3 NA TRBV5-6 CASSPRGLLSGNTIYF TGTGCCAGCAGCCCCAGAGGACTGCTCTCTGGAAACACCATATATTTT
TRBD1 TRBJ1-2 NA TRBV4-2 CASSQDQQGSYGYTF TGTGCCAGCAGCCAAGATCAACAGGGGTCCTATGGCTACACCTTC
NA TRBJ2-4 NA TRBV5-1 CASSLESAGGAKNIQYF TGCGCCAGCAGCTTGGAATCGGCAGGTGGGGCCAAAAACATTCAGTACTTC
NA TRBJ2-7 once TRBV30 CAWSPSVGEQYF TGTGCCTGGAGCCCGAGCGTGGGCGAGCAGTACTTC